The next 5 T cell receptor beta chains were all read from a single sample in a study of shared clonotypes between healthy human individuals. This table comes from immunoSEQ multiplex PCR, and its TCRdb copy is limited to in-frame clones, with some not included. Of about 610,000 clones listed, almost 97% are singletons. The sample was naive CD4+ T cells sorted from blood. Subset described: CD45RA+ positively selected. The source of these receptors is a woman aged 30 to 39 in good health.

V is TRBV27 and J is TRBJ2-1, with 8 bases matching TRBD2. The CDR3 sequence is 16 residues long. Germline V gene data show CDR1 as MNHEY and CDR2 as SMNVEV (reference sequence). The V segment lost 2 bases and the J segment 3 bases; nucleotides outside the gene matches: 6. CDR3 in DNA: TGTGCCAGCAGTTTACCCGGGAGGGTTGGCTACAATGAGCAGTTCTTC. Protein sequence: CASSLPGRVGYNEQFF.

The chain couples TRBV9 to TRBJ2-5; D is possibly TRBD2 (6 bases). From germline, CDR1 is SGDLS and CDR2 YYNGEE. This CDR3 spans 16 amino acids. V lost 3 bases to trimming and J lost 2 bases, with 17 bases between them. CDR3 loop: CASSGTWDFPQETQYF. The CDR3 DNA reads TGTGCCAGCAGCGGGACCTGGGACTTTCCGCAAGAGACCCAGTACTTC.

The J gene is TRBJ2-7, the V gene TRBV11-2; tentatively, D is TRBD1 (6 bases). From germline, CDR1 is SGHAT and CDR2 FQNNGV. Trimming removed 0 bases at V and 5 bases at J, with 8 bases between. The CDR3 length is 13 residues. The CDR3 here is CASSLDRGNEQYF. The CDR3, as DNA: TGTGCCAGCAGCTTAGACAGGGGTAACGAGCAGTACTTC.

This rearrangement joins TRBV19 to TRBJ2-5; 12 nucleotides align to TRBD2. This CDR3 is 16 amino acids long. The V and J ends lost 5 bases and 4 bases, in that order; junction bases with no gene match: 8. Germline V lookup: CDR1 LNHDA, CDR2 SQIVND (reference sequence). The CDR3 sequence is CASSSGLAGPPETQYF. CDR3 in DNA: TGTGCCAGTAGTTCCGGACTAGCGGGGCCCCCAGAGACCCAGTACTTC.

The J gene is TRBJ1-1, the V gene TRBV19; 11 nucleotides match TRBD1. Germline V gene data show CDR1 as LNHDA and CDR2 as SQIVND (reference sequence). The CDR3 consists of 17 residues. J lost 1 base, V lost 7 bases, and 11 bases had no gene match. CDR3 loop: CASTPPGTGGENTEAFF. In nucleotides, the CDR3 is TGTGCCAGTACTCCACCCGGGACAGGGGGAGAGAACACTGAAGCTTTCTTT.